This TCR beta chain was observed in a study of shared clonotypes between healthy human individuals. Overall study: A couple of women and a few men aged 18 to 49 made up the donors.

With respect to this clone: Its antigen is not identified.

This CDR3 region has 15 residues. Per germline, CDR1 SGHDN and CDR2 FVKESK. Trimming shortened V by 3 bases and J by 5 bases, and 16 bases separated the two germline ends. Study results and limitations: Naive CD4 clonotypes overlapped across a few donors at around 5%.

Several immunoSEQ 96-well plates shared each subset's DNA, each plate a replicate. Profiled with immunoSEQ multiplex PCR; TCRdb holds only in-frame clones, not every one. This table holds roughly 520,000 clones, approximately 94% found once. The chain employs TRBV14 and TRBJ1-2; no clear D gene. Sequenced input: naive CD4+ T cells sorted from blood. Stated subset: CD45RA+ positively selected. The sequence was obtained from a woman in her twenties or thirties in good health. The chain's CDR3 is CASSQIGKREYGYTF. The CDR3 DNA follows: TGTGCCAGCAGCCAGATCGGGAAACGAGAGTATGGCTACACCTTC.